This T cell receptor (beta chain) was recovered during a study of cytomegalovirus exposure and HLA in healthy donors. Whole-study context: Earlier results showed 90 million to 130 million unique TCR beta sequences derived from some 180 million T cells.

For this clone: No antigen is known for it.

Trimming removed 5 bases from V and 6 bases from J; junction bases left unmatched: 3. CDR1 is MDHEN and CDR2 is SYDVKM in the germline V gene. The CDR3 runs 14 residues. PCR involved 60 Vbeta and 13 Jbeta primers. Using immunoSEQ multiplex PCR, the repertoire was profiled, and TCRdb retains in-frame clones only, with some absent. The listing contains approximately 120,000 clones. Overall study results and limits: In a later analysis, common viral pathogens appeared linked to several of the most significant clusters. CMV serostatus was the only immune exposure information that was available. In a later analysis, the majority of CMV-associated beta chains seemingly showed HLA restriction.

This rearrangement joins TRBV28 to TRBJ1-6, with 8 positions matching TRBD1. The sequenced sample consisted of PBMCs. The source is a woman aged 55-70 years in good health and CMV-seronegative. CDR3: CASSPDRGNSPLHF. The CDR3 coding sequence is TGTGCCAGCAGTCCCGACAGGGGTAATTCACCCCTCCACTTT.